The T cell receptor (beta chain) described here comes from a study of blood T cell repertoires in COVID-19. Only in-frame clones appear in the TCRdb table, and some are missing; sequencing was by immunoSEQ multiplex PCR. The sample yields around 250,000 clones, about four fifths seen once. The CDR3 spans 15 residues. Trimming took 0 bases from V and 2 from J; bases not matched to a gene: 2. Looked up from germline, CDR1 is SGDLS and CDR2 is YYNGEE. Sequencing was carried out using peripheral blood. The origin of this receptor is an elderly man with acute or convalescent COVID-19. The chain is built from TRBV9 and TRBJ2-1, with 7 bases lining up with TRBD1. CDR3 sequence: CASSVGQGTYNEQFF. The CDR3 DNA is TGTGCCAGCAGCGTAGGACAGGGTACCTACAATGAGCAGTTCTTC. Complete variable domain (other parts from reference TRBV9 and TRBJ2-1): DSGVTQTPKHLITATGQRVTLRCSPRSGDLSVYWYQQSLDQGLQFLIQYYNGEERAKGNILERFSAQQFPDLHSELNLSSLELGDSALYFCASSVGQGTYNEQFFGPGTRLTVL.